Below are 5 T cell receptor beta chains sequenced from a single sample in a study of blood T cell repertoires in COVID-19. The protocol was immunoSEQ multiplex PCR, while the TCRdb copy is restricted to in-frame clones and leaves out a portion. The sample has 250,000 to 300,000 clones, around nine tenths seen once; the top ten hold approximately 11%. Sequencing input: peripheral blood. These receptor sequences come from a woman in her thirties with COVID-19, enrolled during active disease.

The V and J genes are TRBV7-8 and TRBJ1-6; TRBD1 matches at 9 bases. J gave up 10 bases and V 0 bases, and 13 bases lay outside the gene matches. The CDR3 totals 18 residues. Germline CDR1 reads SGHVS; CDR2 reads FQNEAQ. The CDR3 spells CASSLAPPQGAVGSPLHF. CDR3 DNA: TGTGCCAGCAGCTTAGCCCCCCCACAGGGGGCGGTGGGGTCACCCCTCCACTTT.

J is TRBJ2-7 and V is TRBV18; 9 bases are a match to TRBD2. The CDR3 is 15 amino acids. Germline V gene sequence: CDR1 KGHSH, CDR2 LQKENI. With 0 bases clipped from V and 5 bases from J, the junction kept 5 bases outside the gene matches. CDR3 region: CASSPPTSGMDEQYF. CDR3 nucleotides: TGTGCCAGCTCACCACCGACTAGCGGAATGGACGAGCAGTACTTC.

The chain has TRBV10-3 and TRBJ1-2; D is unclear. This CDR3 spans 15 amino acids. Trimming removed 0 bases at V and 3 bases at J, with 11 bases between. Germline CDR1 reads ENHRY; CDR2 reads SYGVKD. CDR3 sequence reads: CAISESRLMDYGYTF. CDR3 bases: TGTGCCATCAGTGAGTCACGACTTATGGACTATGGCTACACCTTC.

V and J are TRBV6-4 and TRBJ2-3; 11 positions agree with TRBD2. CDR1 is MRHNA and CDR2 is SNTAGT in the germline V gene. There are 16 residues in the CDR3. J gave up 3 bases and V 5 bases, and 7 bases lay outside the gene matches. The CDR3 loop is CASSPTSGGETDTQYF. The CDR3 DNA follows: TGTGCCAGCAGTCCTACTAGCGGGGGAGAAACAGATACGCAGTATTTT.

The chain has TRBV27 and TRBJ1-5; D might be TRBD1 (5 bases). Germline CDR1 reads MNHEY; CDR2 reads SMNVEV (reference sequence). The V end was cut by 3 bases, the J end by 1 base, with 10 bases between. The CDR3 is 15 amino acids. This chain's CDR3 is CASSFRGLSNQPQHF. The CDR3 DNA sequence: TGTGCCAGCAGTTTTAGGGGCCTGAGCAATCAGCCCCAGCATTTT.